What follows are 29 T cell receptor beta chains derived from one specimen sequenced in a study of OX40 agonist ivuxolimab in advanced cancers. The table came from immunoSEQ multiplex PCR; TCRdb's copy has only in-frame clones and leaves some out. Here the sample spans tens of thousands of clones, about 85% being singletons. This specimen was CD4+ or CD8+ T cells sorted from blood, taken in a trial of the OX40 agonist ivuxolimab. These receptors all come from an adult with an advanced solid tumor such as melanoma, head and neck, liver or kidney cancer.

The rearrangement joins TRBV28 to TRBJ1-3, with D tentatively TRBD1 (5 bases). Germline CDR1 MDHEN, CDR2 SYDVKM. The CDR3 contains 15 residues. Trimming removed 2 bases from V and 3 bases from J, with 11 bases in between. This CDR3 is CASSLGGTFGNTIYF. For the CDR3, the DNA is TGTGCCAGCAGTTTAGGGGGGACGTTTGGAAACACCATATATTTT.

This chain links TRBV6-5 with TRBJ2-1; the D is unclear. There are 14 residues in the CDR3. From germline, CDR1 is MNHEY and CDR2 SVGAGI. Trimming removed 4 bases at V and 0 bases at J, with 7 bases between. CDR3 in DNA: TGTGCCAGCAGTTTCAGGAGCTCCTACAATGAGCAGTTCTTC. This encodes CASSFRSSYNEQFF.

V usage is TRBV18 and J usage is TRBJ1-1; D call uncertain. Germline values: CDR1 KGHSH, CDR2 LQKENI. This CDR3 is 14 amino acids long. Between the trimmed V and J ends, which lost 1 base and 4 bases, there was a span of 10 bases. The DNA of the CDR3 is TGTGCCAGCTCACCACGTCGGGAGGGCACTGAAGCTTTCTTT. It yields the protein CASSPRREGTEAFF.

The chain couples TRBV27 to TRBJ2-7, with D hard to call. This CDR3 has 11 residues. The germline V gene has CDR1 MNHEY and CDR2 SMNVEV (reference sequence). The ends were cut back, 4 bases at V and 3 bases at J, with 4 bases in the middle. CDR3 amino acids: CASSSLYEQYF. CDR3 in DNA: TGTGCCAGCAGTTCCCTCTACGAGCAGTACTTC.

The J gene is TRBJ1-1, the V gene TRBV28; D is possibly TRBD1 (6 bases). The CDR3 runs to 13 residues. Germline loops: CDR1 MDHEN, CDR2 SYDVKM. V was trimmed by 6 bases and J by 6 bases, leaving 14 bases between them. The CDR3 here is CASRLQGLSEAFF. The CDR3 DNA sequence: TGTGCCAGCAGACTACAGGGTCTCTCTGAAGCTTTCTTT.

This chain's CDR3 is CASSMGGHNSPLHF. CDR3 DNA: TGTGCCAGTAGTATGGGGGGGCATAATTCACCCCTCCACTTT. This chain joins TRBV19 and TRBJ1-6; TRBD1 might be the D (6 bases). V lost 3 bases, J lost 5 bases, and 8 bases lay in between. This CDR3 contains 14 residues. The germline V gene has CDR1 LNHDA and CDR2 SQIVND (reference sequence).

V gene TRBV28 combines with J gene TRBJ1-6; D call uncertain. This CDR3 region has 12 residues. The ends were cut back, 7 bases at V and 5 bases at J, with 6 bases in the middle. CDR1 MDHEN and CDR2 SYDVKM come from the germline V gene. In DNA form, the CDR3 reads TGTGCCAGCAAGAGGGATAATTCACCCCTCCACTTT. This gives the protein CASKRDNSPLHF.

This chain uses TRBV7-3 with TRBJ2-1; 9 nucleotides agree with TRBD1. With 5 bases clipped from V and 3 bases from J, the junction kept 8 bases outside the gene matches. CDR1 is SGHTA and CDR2 is FQGTGA in the germline V gene. The CDR3 is 16 amino acids. CDR3 residues: CASSRAPTGGYNEQFF. The DNA of the CDR3 is TGTGCCAGCAGCCGCGCTCCGACAGGGGGCTACAATGAGCAGTTCTTC.

This chain connects TRBV11-2 to TRBJ2-7; D is possibly TRBD1 (5 bases). Trimming took off 0 bases at V and 7 bases at J, with 16 bases between the two ends. This CDR3 is 15 amino acids long. Per the germline V gene, CDR1 is SGHAT and CDR2 is FQNNGV. DNA of the CDR3: TGTGCCAGCAGCTTAGACAGAGACAGTCTCGGGGAGCAGTACTTC. Protein: CASSLDRDSLGEQYF.

The chain uses TRBV6-6 and TRBJ1-6; D is unresolved. The CDR3 spans 13 residues. CDR1 MNHNY and CDR2 SVGAGI come from the germline V gene (reference sequence). Trimming removed 6 bases at V and 0 bases at J, with 3 bases between. The CDR3 region has the DNA TGTGCCAGCAGAGTCTCCTATAATTCACCCCTCCACTTT. This translates into CASRVSYNSPLHF.

The rearrangement uses TRBV28 and TRBJ2-1; D is undetermined. CDR3 length: 12 residues. CDR1 MDHEN and CDR2 SYDVKM come from the germline V gene. Trimming left V 5 bases short and J 6 bases short, with 8 bases between. The CDR3 sequence is CASSGKGNEQFF. In nucleotides, the CDR3 is TGTGCCAGCAGTGGAAAGGGCAATGAGCAGTTCTTC.

This rearrangement joins TRBV30 to TRBJ2-7, with TRBD2 matching 9 bases. This CDR3 has 14 residues. Germline V gives CDR1 GTSNPN, CDR2 SVGIG (reference sequence). The junction had 11 bases not matched to a gene; V was cut back by 5 bases and J by 6 bases. This CDR3 is CAWARGTSGFEQYF. The CDR3 DNA follows: TGTGCCTGGGCCCGGGGAACTAGCGGGTTCGAGCAGTACTTC.

The rearrangement joins TRBV30 to TRBJ2-7; possibly TRBD1 or TRBD2 for D (5 bases each). This CDR3 comprises 12 residues. Trimming removed 6 bases from V and 2 bases from J, with 11 bases in between. From germline, CDR1 is GTSNPN and CDR2 SVGIG (reference sequence). CDR3: CACRGSAYEQYF. CDR3 DNA sequence: TGTGCCTGCCGGGGCAGCGCCTACGAGCAGTACTTC.

This chain links TRBV5-5 with TRBJ1-1; D uncertain. V was cut by 4 bases and J by 4 bases, with 11 bases left in between. Germline V gene sequence: CDR1 SGHKS, CDR2 YYEKEE (reference sequence). The CDR3 contains 13 residues. The CDR3 sequence is CASSRTGTTEAFF. Here the CDR3 DNA reads TGTGCCAGCAGCAGAACCGGAACCACTGAAGCTTTCTTT.

This sequence joins TRBV28 and TRBJ2-1, with D possibly TRBD2 on 6 matching bases. The CDR3 totals 13 residues. Germline V gives CDR1 MDHEN, CDR2 SYDVKM. V was pared by 8 bases and J by 5 bases, with 13 bases between. In DNA, the CDR3 is TGTGCCAGCCTCGGGGGTTCCAACAATGAGCAGTTCTTC. This translates into CASLGGSNNEQFF.

This clone has only a few counts. This rearrangement joins TRBV5-5 to TRBJ2-1; 7 bases align to TRBD1. This CDR3 spans 15 amino acids. Germline CDR1 reads SGHKS; CDR2 reads YYEKEE (reference sequence). Trimming removed 4 bases from V and 1 base from J; junction bases left unmatched: 5. The CDR3 nucleotides are TGTGCCAGCAGCGCCAGACAGGGATCCTACAATGAGCAGTTCTTC. It is translated as CASSARQGSYNEQFF.

The rearrangement links TRBV7-3 to TRBJ2-1; D gene unclear. The CDR3 loop spans 13 amino acids. Germline V gene data show CDR1 as SGHTA and CDR2 as FQGTGA. With 1 base removed from V and 11 bases from J, the gap between germline ends came to 12 bases. CDR3 protein: CASSLSWQSKQFF. The CDR3 region has the DNA TGTGCCAGCAGCTTAAGTTGGCAGTCCAAGCAGTTCTTC.

This clone was counted once. The V gene is TRBV6-6, the J gene TRBJ1-1, with D perhaps TRBD1 (5 bases). V was pared by 0 bases and J by 2 bases, with 10 bases between. The CDR3 spans 15 residues. CDR1 MNHNY and CDR2 SVGAGI come from the germline V gene (reference sequence). For the CDR3, the DNA is TGTGCCAGCAGTTACTCGGTAGGGGCCAACACTGAAGCTTTCTTT. It encodes CASSYSVGANTEAFF.

This chain links TRBV7-2 with TRBJ2-3, with unresolved D. There are 12 residues in the CDR3. Germline V lookup: CDR1 SGHTA, CDR2 FQGNSA. Trimming took 4 bases from V and 6 from J, leaving 8 bases between them. The CDR3 nucleotides read TGTGCCAGCAGCTACCCCGGTGATACGCAGTATTTT. This encodes CASSYPGDTQYF. The full variable domain, completed using reference TRBV7-2 and TRBJ2-3, is GAGVSQSPSNKVTEKGKDVELRCDPISGHTALYWYRQSLGQGLEFLIYFQGNSAPDKSGLPSDRFSAERTGGSVSTLTIQRTQQEDSAVYLCASSYPGDTQYFGPGTRLTVL.

V and J are TRBV13 and TRBJ2-1; 11 bases line up with TRBD2. Germline V gene data show CDR1 as PRHDT and CDR2 as FYEKMQ (reference sequence). Unmatched junction bases numbered 6, after V lost 5 bases and J lost 6 bases. The CDR3 is 15 residues long. The CDR3 spells CASSPETSGVNEQFF. CDR3 nucleotides: TGTGCCAGCAGCCCCGAGACTAGCGGGGTCAATGAGCAGTTCTTC.

The J gene is TRBJ2-7, the V gene TRBV10-3; the match to TRBD2 covers 8 bases. Germline trimming cut 5 bases from V and 3 bases from J; bases unmatched to any gene: 0. CDR3 length: 12 amino acids. Per the germline V gene, CDR1 is ENHRY and CDR2 is SYGVKD. In nucleotides, the CDR3 is TGTGCCATCAGTACTAGCGGCTACGAGCAGTACTTC. Protein: CAISTSGYEQYF.

V is TRBV11-2 and J is TRBJ2-5, with D maybe TRBD2 (7 bases). V dropped 5 bases and J dropped 5 bases, with 9 bases sitting between them. CDR1 SGHAT and CDR2 FQNNGV come from the germline V gene. The CDR3 spans 12 residues. The CDR3 reads CASSRGAETQYF. The CDR3 region has the DNA TGTGCCAGCAGCCGGGGGGCGGAGACCCAGTACTTC.

In nucleotides, the CDR3 is TGTGCCAGCAGCTTGGTGATATATAATTCACCCCTCCACTTT. Protein product: CASSLVIYNSPLHF. The V call is TRBV5-6, the J call TRBJ1-6; D not certain. The germline V gene has CDR1 SGHDT and CDR2 YYEEEE. This CDR3 has 14 residues. V was trimmed by 0 bases and J by 4 bases, leaving 5 bases between them.

This chain joins TRBV5-4 and TRBJ2-7; D ambiguous. Germline CDR1 is SGHNT and CDR2 is YYREEE (reference sequence). The CDR3 covers 14 residues. Trimming removed 0 bases at V and 6 bases at J, with 13 bases between. CDR3 region: CASSLGGTRSEQYF. In DNA form, the CDR3 reads TGTGCCAGCAGCTTGGGGGGAACCCGGTCCGAGCAGTACTTC.

This chain links TRBV19 with TRBJ2-1; 9 bases agree with TRBD2. The CDR3 is made up of 16 amino acids. Germline values: CDR1 LNHDA, CDR2 SQIVND (reference sequence). J lost 3 bases, V lost 1 base, and 4 bases had no gene match. The CDR3 loop is CASSIVSSGNYNEQFF. Here the CDR3 DNA reads TGTGCCAGTAGTATAGTATCTAGCGGGAACTACAATGAGCAGTTCTTC.

The V call is TRBV18, the J call TRBJ1-6; TRBD1 might be the D (5 bases). V was shortened by 6 bases and J by 5 bases, with 14 bases between the two germline ends. Germline V gene data show CDR1 as KGHSH and CDR2 as LQKENI. The CDR3 extends over 15 amino acids. The CDR3, as DNA: TGTGCCAGCTCGCCAGGGACCGCAGATAATTCACCCCTCCACTTT. Translated: CASSPGTADNSPLHF.

This clone was observed a handful of times. This chain joins TRBV19 and TRBJ1-5; the match to TRBD1 covers 7 bases. The length of the CDR3 is 15 residues. V lost 3 bases, J lost 5 bases, and 7 bases stayed unmatched. Germline CDR1 LNHDA, CDR2 SQIVND (reference sequence). CDR3 coding DNA: TGTGCCAGTAGTATTTTCGACAGGGCGCATCAGCCCCAGCATTTT. This codes for CASSIFDRAHQPQHF.

The V and J genes are TRBV6-5 and TRBJ1-4; TRBD1 agrees at 11 bases. Germline V gene data show CDR1 as MNHEY and CDR2 as SVGAGI. The CDR3 spans 15 residues. Trimming cost V 7 bases and J 8 bases; bases outside gene matches: 9. CDR3 sequence reads: CASTRTGTGGEKLFF. CDR3 coding DNA: TGTGCCAGCACCAGAACCGGGACAGGGGGGGAAAAACTGTTTTTT.

This chain connects TRBV7-9 to TRBJ2-1, with D uncertain. The CDR3 loop spans 11 amino acids. Germline V gene data show CDR1 as SEHNR and CDR2 as FQNEAQ (reference sequence). Deletions cut 0 bases from V and 6 bases from J, with 0 bases between. CDR3 protein: CASSLANEQFF. DNA for the CDR3: TGTGCCAGCAGCTTAGCCAATGAGCAGTTCTTC.